This TCR beta chain was sequenced during a study of human T cells and chemical hapten exposure. Across the study: Sensitization applied 2% DPC to about 2 cm by about 2 cm of upper inner arm skin.

Time point described: patch test 2, 6 weeks after DPC sensitization. Treatment meaning: therapeutic diphenylcyclopropenone sensitization with weekly scalp DPC. Each CDR3 protein is one row after TCRdb ran MiXCR on the RACE reads. Altogether more than 110,000 distinct CDR3 sequences are present, 12% being singletons, with the ten largest covering around 1.4%. This clonotype was seen a handful of times. CDR3 length equals 12 residues. Germline assignment: CDR1 DFQATT and CDR2 SNEGSKA (reference sequence). V lost 3 bases, J lost 8 bases, and 10 bases lay in between. J is TRBJ1-4 and V is TRBV20-1; D not resolved. This TCR came from a woman aged 45-65 years with alopecia areata. Some clones in this sample may be carry-over from other donors' samples. Sequencing used whole blood, obtained in connection with sensitization to the hapten diphenylcyclopropenone (DPC). The CDR3 loop is CSARLKREKLFF. The DNA of the CDR3 is TGCAGTGCTAGGCTAAAGCGGGAAAAACTGTTTTTT.